The 12 T cell receptor beta chains presented below share a single source sample, sequenced in a study of regulatory T cells in long-lasting Graves disease. Regarding time point: newly diagnosed GD, antithyroid drugs for less than 3 months. RNA from PBMCs was the source of the TCR library. Both iRepertoire HTBI primers and Arm-PCR of CDR3 regions were used to build the TCR beta libraries. TCRdb re-called the multiplex PCR reads with MiXCR, one entry per CDR3 protein. This sample carries some 320,000 distinct CDR3 sequences, 15% to 20% of them seen once, and the ten largest clones take more than 30%. This specimen consisted of peripheral blood mononuclear cells (PBMCs), obtained at new diagnosis, from a patient treated with antithyroid drugs. The origin of the receptors is a female donor with Graves disease.

This sequence joins TRBV29-1 and TRBJ2-7; 10 positions match TRBD1. CDR3 size: 13 residues. Germline V gene data show CDR1 as SQVTM and CDR2 as ANQGSEA. The V segment lost 5 bases and the J segment 4 bases; nucleotides outside the gene matches: 5. In nucleotides, the CDR3 is TGCAGCGTTCGACAGGGGGCGGTATACGAGCAGTACTTC. It is translated as CSVRQGAVYEQYF.

This clonotype was observed many times. The chain recombines TRBV7-6 with TRBJ2-5, with 9 bases matching TRBD2. The CDR3 runs to 16 residues. V lost 1 base, J lost 5 bases, and 8 bases stayed unmatched. Germline V gene lookup returns CDR1 SGHVS and CDR2 FNYEAQ. This CDR3 is CASSLGIAGDGETQYF. The CDR3 DNA reads as TGTGCCAGCAGCTTAGGGATAGCGGGAGACGGGGAGACCCAGTACTTC.

This clonotype was observed many times. The chain couples TRBV24-1 to TRBJ2-1, with D perhaps matching TRBD2 (6 bases). Per germline, CDR1 KGHDR and CDR2 SFDVKD. V lost 4 bases to trimming and J lost 4 bases, with 19 bases between them. This CDR3 is built from 17 residues. In DNA, the CDR3 is TGTGCCACCAGTGAATCGGTCGGGGGAACTGCGTACAATGAGCAGTTCTTC. This translates into CATSESVGGTAYNEQFF.

This clonotype has a count of ten or more. The V gene is TRBV6-1, the J gene TRBJ2-7; either TRBD1 or TRBD2 may fit D (5 bases each). CDR3 size: 15 residues. Germline CDR1 reads MNHNS; CDR2 reads SASEGT. Trimming left V 7 bases short and J 2 bases short, with 18 bases between. CDR3 residues: CASTDGANGAYEQYF. The CDR3 DNA reads as TGTGCCAGCACCGACGGGGCTAACGGTGCCTACGAGCAGTACTTC.

This clonotype has a count of ten or more. This sequence joins TRBV28 and TRBJ1-2; D uncertain. CDR3 length: 12 amino acids. From germline, CDR1 is MDHEN and CDR2 SYDVKM. With 1 base removed from V and 6 bases from J, the gap between germline ends came to 6 bases. The DNA of the CDR3 is TGTGCCAGCAGTTTATCGGGGAATGGCTACACCTTC. This codes for CASSLSGNGYTF.

The chain uses TRBV9 and TRBJ2-7; perhaps TRBD2 as D (6 bases). The CDR3 has 15 amino acids. V shed 3 bases and J shed 6 bases, with 19 bases lying between them. Per germline, CDR1 SGDLS and CDR2 YYNGEE. In DNA, the CDR3 is TGTGCCAGCAGCGATCGACTAGGGTTGAGCGGCGAGCAGTACTTC. Translation gives CASSDRLGLSGEQYF.

Ten or more counts support this clonotype. The chain links TRBV6-2 or TRBV6-3 to TRBJ2-2, with TRBD2 matching over 7 bases. V dropped 3 bases and J dropped 3; count of bases not matched to a gene: 4. This CDR3 contains 15 residues. Germline V gene sequence: CDR1 MNHEY, CDR2 SVGEGT. CDR3 sequence reads: CASSYGTTHTGELFF. CDR3 DNA: TGTGCCAGCAGTTATGGGACTACTCACACCGGGGAGCTGTTTTTT.

Ten or more counts support this clonotype. The chain is built from TRBV28 and TRBJ2-3, with D perhaps matching TRBD1 or TRBD2 (5 bases each). Germline V gives CDR1 MDHEN, CDR2 SYDVKM. Trimming took 4 bases from V and 4 from J, leaving 15 bases between them. The CDR3 has 15 residues. The CDR3 bases are TGTGCCAGCAGTTCTCCGAGGGACGGGGCAGATACGCAGTATTTT. Residues: CASSSPRDGADTQYF. Full variable domain (rest looked up from reference TRBV28 and TRBJ2-3): DVKVTQSSRYLVKRTGEKVFLECVQDMDHENMFWYRQDPGLGLRLIYFSYDVKMKEKGDIPEGYSVSREKKERFSLILESASTNQTSMYLCASSSPRDGADTQYFGPGTRLTVL.

This clonotype was detected many times. The chain carries TRBV20-1 and TRBJ2-3; tentative D call: TRBD1 (6 bases). Looked up from germline, CDR1 is DFQATT and CDR2 is SNEGSKA (reference sequence). Trimming removed 3 bases from V and 4 bases from J, with 11 bases in between. CDR3 length: 13 amino acids. As DNA, the CDR3 is TGCAGTGCTAGTCCGGCAGGGGCAGATACGCAGTATTTT. As protein: CSASPAGADTQYF.

The chain uses TRBV11-2 and TRBJ2-5; 11 bases agree with TRBD2. J lost 6 bases, V lost 7 bases, and 10 bases had no gene match. The CDR3 has 15 amino acids. Per germline, CDR1 SGHAT and CDR2 FQNNGV. CDR3 in DNA: TGTGCCAGCATGGAGGGACTAGCGGTCGGGAAGACCCAGTACTTC. Its protein is CASMEGLAVGKTQYF.

This sequence joins TRBV27 and TRBJ2-2; tentatively, D is TRBD1 (6 bases). This CDR3 has 13 residues. The germline V and J ends were trimmed by 2 bases and 9 bases, with 10 bases remaining between them. Germline V CDR1 and CDR2: MNHEY, SMNVEV (reference sequence). CDR3 region: CASSLGGPRELFF. Written as DNA, the CDR3 is TGTGCCAGCAGTTTAGGGGGCCCCCGGGAGCTGTTTTTT.

This clonotype was recorded at least ten times. The chain is built from TRBV20-1 and TRBJ2-1; TRBD2 agrees at 8 bases. The CDR3 sequence is 14 residues long. J was trimmed by 0 bases and V by 6 bases; bases with no gene match: 4. Per the germline V gene, CDR1 is DFQATT and CDR2 is SNEGSKA (reference sequence). CDR3: CSAESGSSYNEQFF. The CDR3 DNA follows: TGCAGTGCGGAGAGCGGGAGCTCCTACAATGAGCAGTTCTTC.